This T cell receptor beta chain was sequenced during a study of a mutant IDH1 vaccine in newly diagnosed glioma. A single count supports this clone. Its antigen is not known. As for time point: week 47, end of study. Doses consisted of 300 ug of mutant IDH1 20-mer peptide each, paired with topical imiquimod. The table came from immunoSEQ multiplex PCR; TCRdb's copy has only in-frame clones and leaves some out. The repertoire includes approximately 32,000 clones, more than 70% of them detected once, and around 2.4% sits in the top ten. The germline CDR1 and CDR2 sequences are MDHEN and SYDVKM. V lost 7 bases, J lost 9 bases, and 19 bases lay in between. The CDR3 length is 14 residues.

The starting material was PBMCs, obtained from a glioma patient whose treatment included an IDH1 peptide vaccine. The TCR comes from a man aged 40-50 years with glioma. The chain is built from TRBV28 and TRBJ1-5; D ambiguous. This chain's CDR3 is CASITRALYGPQHF. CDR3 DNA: TGTGCCAGCATCACCCGGGCCCTCTACGGGCCCCAGCATTTT. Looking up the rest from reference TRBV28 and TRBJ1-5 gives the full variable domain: DVKVTQSSRYLVKRTGEKVFLECVQDMDHENMFWYRQDPGLGLRLIYFSYDVKMKEKGDIPEGYSVSREKKERFSLILESASTNQTSMYLCASITRALYGPQHFGDGTRLSIL.